This T cell receptor (beta chain) originates from a study of monozygotic twins with inflammatory bowel disease (dated by TCRdb to the late 2010s). Study-level background: The complete study included about 28 monozygotic twin pairs: 19 IBD-discordant Danish pairs and nine German pairs, of which four were IBD-concordant and five were IBD-discordant. Within discordant pairs, disease-associated traits were sought mainly by comparing IBD patients with their genetically identical healthy co-twins. Each individual had, on average, about 151 000 unique TCRalpha sequences and 181 000 unique TCRbeta sequences available for analysis.

Libraries came from 5' RACE. The input for every TCR library was approximately 3,500 ng of total RNA. For each sample, cDNA was synthesized in eight separate reactions using SMARTScribe reverse transcriptase. During cDNA synthesis, template switching introduced unique molecular identifiers that contained a 6-nucleotide sample barcode. TCRalpha and TCRbeta cDNA was amplified in two nested PCRs of about 17 and 10 cycles, and bead purification was carried out after each PCR. Before amplification, cDNA was treated with uracil DNA-glycosylase and purified using the QIAquick PCR purification kit. The second PCR was the step at which Illumina TruSeq-compatible adapters and sample-specific barcodes were added. Library quality and concentration were checked on TapeStation and Qubit, and libraries were pooled at 5 to 6.5 ng each. The pooled libraries were sequenced with 2 x 100 bp reads and custom sequencing primers on an Illumina HiSeq2500 single-index Rapid Run. The authors processed their data as follows. MiGEC version 1.2.6 was used for UMI-based consensus assembly to correct PCR and sequencing errors. MiXCR version 2.1.1 handled V(D)J alignment, clonotype assembly and CDR3 extraction. To normalise gene usage, clonotype sharing and MAIT/NKT TCR abundance, the analysis used the top 1000, 10 000 and 20 000 clonotypes per sample. After downsampling to 27 000 UMIs, diversity was calculated as the inverse Simpson index using the vegan R package. Statistical testing used paired Mann-Whitney U tests on the discordant twin pairs and applied Benjamini-Hochberg correction for multiple testing. With the reads reprocessed by TCRdb, a single entry stands for each CDR3 protein sequence and no DNA is reported. What appears here as the V and J calls and clone size reflects TCRdb's work, not the paper's. Per the sample table, the count is 440,000 or so distinct CDR3 sequences. Clones ranked in the top ten supply less than 2.5% of the sample.

From cysteine to phenylalanine, the CDR3 is 16 amino acids long. Only the protein sequence is given. In the germline V gene, CDR1 corresponds to MGHDK and CDR2 to SYGVNS. On this clonotype itself: Its binding antigen is unknown.

What the work shows at the level of the full study, not this receptor alone: Compared with healthy twins, IBD patients had fewer clonotypes in common with other individuals, a difference most pronounced in patients showing signs of disease activity. Differing immunosuppressive treatments among patients may have added background noise and inter-individual variability to the repertoires. No single strong signal or clonotype linked to IBD turned up in the results, so the idea that one exists was not supported. Repertoire similarity did not differ between concordant and discordant twins, which could be due to limited statistical power. IBD patients had lower TCRbeta repertoire diversity, measured by the inverse Simpson index, than their healthy co-twins. The analysis was unable to tell apart different T cell subtypes.

From each donor, an approximately 2.5 ml peripheral blood sample was collected into PAXgene tubes and stored at -80 degrees C. Without any T cell sorting, total RNA was extracted from whole blood using the PAXgene blood miRNA kit on an automated QIAcube. Peripheral blood from monozygotic twin pairs who were concordant or discordant for inflammatory bowel disease underwent deep TCRalpha and TCRbeta repertoire profiling using unique molecular barcoding. Smoking habits were recorded for all twin pairs, and individuals were classified as current, former or never smokers. The rearrangement joined TRBV25-1 to TRBJ2-7; TCRdb picks TRBD2, but there is no DNA to check that call. The sequenced sample consisted of blood. The receptor was derived from a human donor with ulcerative colitis or Crohn's disease, or a healthy co-twin of an affected twin (not recorded which). For the CDR3, the sequence is CASSELAGDSSYEQYF.